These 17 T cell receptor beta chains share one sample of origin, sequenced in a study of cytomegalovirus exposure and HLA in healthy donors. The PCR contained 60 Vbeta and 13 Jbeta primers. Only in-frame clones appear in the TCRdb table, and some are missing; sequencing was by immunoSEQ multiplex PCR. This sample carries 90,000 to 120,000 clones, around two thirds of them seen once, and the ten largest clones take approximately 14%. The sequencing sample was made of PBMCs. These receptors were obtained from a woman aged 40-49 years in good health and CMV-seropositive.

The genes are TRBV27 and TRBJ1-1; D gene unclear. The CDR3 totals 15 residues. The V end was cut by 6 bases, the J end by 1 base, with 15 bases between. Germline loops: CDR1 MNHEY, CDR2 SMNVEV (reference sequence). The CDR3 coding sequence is TGTGCCAGCAGACTGGGCCTCCCAGGGAACACTGAAGCTTTCTTT. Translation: CASRLGLPGNTEAFF.

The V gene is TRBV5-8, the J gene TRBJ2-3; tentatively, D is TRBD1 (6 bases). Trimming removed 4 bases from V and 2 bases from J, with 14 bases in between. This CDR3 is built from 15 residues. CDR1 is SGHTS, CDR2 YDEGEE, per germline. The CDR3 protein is CASSAGQKLTDTQYF. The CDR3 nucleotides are TGTGCCAGCAGCGCTGGACAGAAACTCACAGATACGCAGTATTTT.

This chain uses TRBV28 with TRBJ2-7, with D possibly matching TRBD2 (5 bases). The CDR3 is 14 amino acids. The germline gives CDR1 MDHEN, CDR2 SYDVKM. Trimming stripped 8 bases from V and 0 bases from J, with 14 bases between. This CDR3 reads CASFQVGSSYEQYF. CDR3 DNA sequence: TGTGCCAGCTTTCAGGTGGGGAGCTCCTACGAGCAGTACTTC. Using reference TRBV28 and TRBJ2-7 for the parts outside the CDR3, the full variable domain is DVKVTQSSRYLVKRTGEKVFLECVQDMDHENMFWYRQDPGLGLRLIYFSYDVKMKEKGDIPEGYSVSREKKERFSLILESASTNQTSMYLCASFQVGSSYEQYFGPGTRLTVT.

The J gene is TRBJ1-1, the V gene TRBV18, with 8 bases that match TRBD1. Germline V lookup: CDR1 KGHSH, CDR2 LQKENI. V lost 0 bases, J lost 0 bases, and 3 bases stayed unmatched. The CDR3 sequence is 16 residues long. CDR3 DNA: TGTGCCAGCTCACCACCACAGGGGGGACTGAACACTGAAGCTTTCTTT. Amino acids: CASSPPQGGLNTEAFF.

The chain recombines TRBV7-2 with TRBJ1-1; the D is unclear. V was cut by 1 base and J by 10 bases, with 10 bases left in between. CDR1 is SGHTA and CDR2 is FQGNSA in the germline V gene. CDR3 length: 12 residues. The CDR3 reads CASSLGGLGAFF. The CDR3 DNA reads TGTGCCAGCAGCTTAGGAGGCTTAGGAGCTTTCTTT. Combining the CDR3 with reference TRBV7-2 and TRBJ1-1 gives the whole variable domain GAGVSQSPSNKVTEKGKDVELRCDPISGHTALYWYRQSLGQGLEFLIYFQGNSAPDKSGLPSDRFSAERTGGSVSTLTIQRTQQEDSAVYLCASSLGGLGAFFGQGTRLTVV.

The CDR3 loop is CASSLRQEKLFF. The CDR3 DNA reads TGTGCCAGCAGCCTACGACAGGAAAAACTGTTTTTT. The chain carries TRBV6-6 and TRBJ1-4, with TRBD1 as a possible D gene (5 bases). The CDR3 has 12 residues. Trimming removed 6 bases at V and 8 bases at J, with 10 bases between. The germline V gene encodes CDR1 MNHNY and CDR2 SVGAGI (reference sequence).

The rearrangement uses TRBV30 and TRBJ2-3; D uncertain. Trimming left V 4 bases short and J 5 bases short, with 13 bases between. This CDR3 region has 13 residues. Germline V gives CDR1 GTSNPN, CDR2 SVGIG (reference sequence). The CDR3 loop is CAWIKSGRDTQYF. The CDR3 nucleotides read TGTGCCTGGATTAAATCCGGTCGAGATACGCAGTATTTT.

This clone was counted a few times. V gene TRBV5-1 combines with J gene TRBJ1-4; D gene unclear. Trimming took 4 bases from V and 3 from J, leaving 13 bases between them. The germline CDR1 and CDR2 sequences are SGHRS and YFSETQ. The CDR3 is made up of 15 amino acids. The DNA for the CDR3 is TGCGCCAGCAGCACAACCGGGAGTGCTAATGAAAAACTGTTTTTT. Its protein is CASSTTGSANEKLFF.

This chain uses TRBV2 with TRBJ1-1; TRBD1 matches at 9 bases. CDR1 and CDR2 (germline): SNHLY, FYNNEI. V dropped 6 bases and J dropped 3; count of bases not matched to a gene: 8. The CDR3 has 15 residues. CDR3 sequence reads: CASREQGAKDTEAFF. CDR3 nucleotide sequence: TGTGCCAGCAGGGAACAGGGGGCTAAAGACACTGAAGCTTTCTTT.

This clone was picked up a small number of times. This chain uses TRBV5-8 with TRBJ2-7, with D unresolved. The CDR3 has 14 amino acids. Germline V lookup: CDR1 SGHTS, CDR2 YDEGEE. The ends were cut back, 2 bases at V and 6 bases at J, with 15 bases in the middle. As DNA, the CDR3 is TGTGCCAGCAGCTTACAGCTAAACGGTCTCGAGCAGTACTTC. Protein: CASSLQLNGLEQYF.

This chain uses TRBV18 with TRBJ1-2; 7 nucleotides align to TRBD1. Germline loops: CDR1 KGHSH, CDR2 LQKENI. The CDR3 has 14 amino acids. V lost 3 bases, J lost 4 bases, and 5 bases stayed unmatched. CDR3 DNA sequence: TGTGCCAGCTCACCCCGGGGACAGATCTATGGCTACACCTTC. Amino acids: CASSPRGQIYGYTF.

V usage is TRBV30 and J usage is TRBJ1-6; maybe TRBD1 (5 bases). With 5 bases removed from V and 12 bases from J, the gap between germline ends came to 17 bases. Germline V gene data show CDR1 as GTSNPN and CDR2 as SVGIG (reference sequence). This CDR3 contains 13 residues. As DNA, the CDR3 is TGTGCCTGGGTGGGCGGGGGGTTAGGACCCCTCCACTTT. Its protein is CAWVGGGLGPLHF.

The CDR3 DNA is TGTGCCAGCAGGTGGAACAGGGCCAACACTGAAGCTTTCTTT. Its translation is CASRWNRANTEAFF. The chain is built from TRBV6-1 and TRBJ1-1, with D maybe TRBD1 (6 bases). The V end was cut by 6 bases, the J end by 2 bases, with 13 bases between. Germline assignment: CDR1 MNHNS and CDR2 SASEGT. The CDR3 extends over 14 amino acids.

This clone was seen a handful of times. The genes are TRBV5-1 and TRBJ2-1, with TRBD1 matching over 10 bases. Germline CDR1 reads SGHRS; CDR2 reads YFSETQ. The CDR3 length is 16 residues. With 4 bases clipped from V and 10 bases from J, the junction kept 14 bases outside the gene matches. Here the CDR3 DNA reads TGCGCCAGCAGCCTAATACGACAGGGGGCGGGGACCGAGCAGTTCTTC. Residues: CASSLIRQGAGTEQFF.

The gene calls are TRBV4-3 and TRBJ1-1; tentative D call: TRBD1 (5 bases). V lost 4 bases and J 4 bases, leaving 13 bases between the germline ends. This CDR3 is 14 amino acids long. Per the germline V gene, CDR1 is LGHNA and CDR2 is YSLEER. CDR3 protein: CASSPGSTGTEAFF. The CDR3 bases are TGCGCCAGCAGCCCCGGGAGTACAGGCACTGAAGCTTTCTTT.

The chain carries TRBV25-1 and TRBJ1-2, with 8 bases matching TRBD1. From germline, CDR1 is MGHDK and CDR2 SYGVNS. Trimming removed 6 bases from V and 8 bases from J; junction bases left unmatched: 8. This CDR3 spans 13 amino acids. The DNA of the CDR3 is TGTGCCAGCAGACAGACAGGGGCAGGAGGCTACACCTTC. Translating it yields CASRQTGAGGYTF.

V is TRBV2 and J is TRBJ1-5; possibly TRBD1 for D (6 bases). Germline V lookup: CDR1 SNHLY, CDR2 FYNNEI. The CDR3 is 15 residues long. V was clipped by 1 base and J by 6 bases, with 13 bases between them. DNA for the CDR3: TGTGCCAGCAGTGAAGTGGACAGAACTTCTCAGCCCCAGCATTTT. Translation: CASSEVDRTSQPQHF.